What follows are 27 T cell receptor beta chains derived from one specimen sequenced in a study of CXCR3-negative and CXCR3-positive naive CD8 T cells. The antigens of these receptors remain unknown. With UMI labels, 5' RACE was used to prepare the TRB cDNA libraries. TCRdb reprocessed the 5' RACE reads and stores each CDR3 protein as one record, lacking DNA. This listing includes some 150,000 distinct CDR3 sequences. Study-wide results and limits: CXCR3-positive naive cells had more hydrophobic TRB CDR3s than CXCR3-negative naive cells.

Source material: naive CXCR3+ CD8+ T cells from blood. Specified subset: CD45RO-CCR7+CD27+CD95- naive CD8+ T cells expressing CXCR3 (TNR3+). The receptors derive from a human donor in good health. Some clones in this sample may be carry-over from other donors' samples.

The chain is built from TRBV5-1 and TRBJ2-5; the TCRdb call, TRBD1, lacks DNA for checking. The CDR3 totals 16 residues. The germline V gene has CDR1 SGHRS and CDR2 YFSETQ. Here the CDR3 reads CASSSPGTGNQETQYF. The variable domain in full, completed from reference TRBV5-1 and TRBJ2-5, reads KAGVTQTPRYLIKTRGQQVTLSCSPISGHRSVSWYQQTPGQGLQFLFEYFSETQRNKGNFPGRFSGRQFSNSRSEMNVSTLELGDSALYLCASSSPGTGNQETQYFGPGTRLLVL.

The chain links TRBV10-2 to TRBJ2-5; TCRdb lists TRBD1, though no DNA is available to test this call. The CDR3 extends over 14 amino acids. Looked up from germline, CDR1 is WSHSY and CDR2 is SAAADI. CDR3 amino acids: CASRSTGFGETQYF.

V is TRBV5-6 and J is TRBJ2-2. Looked up from germline, CDR1 is SGHDT and CDR2 is YYEEEE. CDR3 length equals 14 residues. CDR3: CASSLHGSTGELFF.

The chain couples TRBV12-3 or TRBV12-4 to TRBJ2-1; TCRdb's D gene call, TRBD2, goes unchecked for lack of DNA. The CDR3 covers 15 residues. The CDR3 region is CASSWTSGGNNKQFF.

This chain uses TRBV29-1 with TRBJ2-1; the D gene TCRdb calls, TRBD2, cannot be checked with no DNA. Germline CDR1 is SQVTM and CDR2 is ANQGSEA. This CDR3 comprises 15 residues. CDR3: CSVARGLAGDNEQFF.

The chain employs TRBV2 and TRBJ1-3. CDR3 length equals 14 residues. The germline V gene encodes CDR1 SNHLY and CDR2 FYNNEI. The CDR3 loop is CASSVGFSGNTIYF.

The chain recombines TRBV7-8 with TRBJ2-5; the TRBD2 assignment by TCRdb is unverifiable without DNA. Germline V gene sequence: CDR1 SGHVS, CDR2 FQNEAQ. There are 16 residues in the CDR3. Here the CDR3 reads CASRHTSGVIQETQYF.

V gene TRBV6-5 combines with J gene TRBJ2-7. CDR1 is MNHEY, CDR2 SVGAGI, per germline. The CDR3 extends over 13 amino acids. CDR3 sequence: CASSATQTYEQYF.

The chain employs TRBV21-1 and TRBJ2-2; the D gene TCRdb calls, TRBD2, cannot be checked with no DNA. TRBV21-1 is given as a pseudogene. The CDR3 contains 21 residues. CDR3 residues: CASSMGTAGTSGRPNTGELFF.

The rearrangement uses TRBV10-3 and TRBJ1-2; lacking DNA, the TRBD1 call made by TCRdb goes unchecked. The CDR3 totals 14 residues. Germline values: CDR1 ENHRY, CDR2 SYGVKD. The CDR3 here is CAIHNRTGSYGYTF.

Here the CDR3 reads CASSHRLARDNEQFF. The chain links TRBV12-3 or TRBV12-4 to TRBJ2-1; TCRdb's assignment of TRBD2 cannot be checked, as there is no DNA. CDR3 size: 15 residues.

This chain links TRBV4-1 with TRBJ2-7; the TCRdb call, TRBD1, lacks DNA for checking. The CDR3 is made up of 18 amino acids. From germline, CDR1 is MGHRA and CDR2 YSYEKL. CDR3 loop: CASSQDGGPGGGSYEQYF.

This rearrangement joins TRBV27 to TRBJ2-1; TCRdb returns TRBD2, unconfirmable since there is no DNA. This CDR3 is 15 amino acids long. Germline V gene sequence: CDR1 MNHEY, CDR2 SMNVEV (reference sequence). The CDR3 protein is CASSLLTSVDDEQFF.

The V call is TRBV19, the J call TRBJ1-5. Germline CDR1 LNHDA, CDR2 SQIVND (reference sequence). There are 15 residues in the CDR3. The CDR3 loop is CASTLTSYSNQPQHF.

The chain employs TRBV29-1 and TRBJ2-3. Germline assignment: CDR1 SQVTM and CDR2 ANQGSEA. This CDR3 spans 16 amino acids. CDR3: CSVEVGWTGATDTQYF.

This chain connects TRBV5-5 to TRBJ1-4; TCRdb proposes TRBD1, but this gene call is untestable without DNA. From germline, CDR1 is SGHKS and CDR2 YYEKEE (reference sequence). The CDR3 spans 15 residues. The CDR3 loop reads CASSLEGRDKEKLFF.

This chain uses TRBV12-3 or TRBV12-4 with TRBJ2-5; there is no DNA to check the TCRdb D call of TRBD2. The CDR3 runs to 14 residues. CDR3 amino acids: CASSFLREWETQYF.

The chain is built from TRBV7-6 and TRBJ2-7. This CDR3 has 14 residues. Germline V gene sequence: CDR1 SGHVS, CDR2 FNYEAQ. The CDR3 here is CASSPRSNSYEQYF. The entire variable domain, with the rest obtained from reference TRBV7-6 and TRBJ2-7, is as follows: GAGVSQSPRYKVTKRGQDVALRCDPISGHVSLYWYRQALGQGPEFLTYFNYEAQQDKSGLPNDRFSAERPEGSISTLTIQRTEQRDSAMYRCASSPRSNSYEQYFGPGTRLTVT.

V gene TRBV12-3 or TRBV12-4 combines with J gene TRBJ2-7; TCRdb designates TRBD2, a call that cannot be tested without DNA. The length of the CDR3 is 15 residues. The CDR3 sequence: CASSLDRGRGYEQYF.

The rearrangement joins TRBV4-3 to TRBJ1-3. The CDR3 loop spans 17 amino acids. In germline, CDR1 is LGHNA, CDR2 YSLEER. CDR3: CASSQDRAGGRGNTIYF.

The chain has TRBV29-1 and TRBJ2-1; TCRdb calls TRBD2, which cannot be checked without DNA. Germline-derived CDR1 and CDR2 are SQVTM and ANQGSEA. The CDR3 length is 13 residues. Here the CDR3 reads CSVVTAGGVEQFF.

V usage is TRBV19 and J usage is TRBJ2-2; TCRdb's D call, TRBD2, is unchecked because there is no DNA. The CDR3 spans 16 residues. CDR1 and CDR2 (germline): LNHDA, SQIVND (reference sequence). CDR3 residues: CASSIGTRVWSGELFF. Full variable domain (remainder filled in from reference TRBV19 and TRBJ2-2): DGGITQSPKYLFRKEGQNVTLSCEQNLNHDAMYWYRQDPGQGLRLIYYSQIVNDFQKGDIAEGYSVSREKKESFPLTVTSAQKNPTAFYLCASSIGTRVWSGELFFGEGSRLTVL.

The genes are TRBV5-1 and TRBJ2-3; TCRdb designates TRBD1, a call that cannot be tested without DNA. This CDR3 region has 13 residues. Per the germline V gene, CDR1 is SGHRS and CDR2 is YFSETQ. The CDR3 is CASSLAGADTQYF.

V is TRBV7-9 and J is TRBJ2-5; TCRdb returns TRBD2, unconfirmable since there is no DNA. The CDR3 covers 18 residues. In germline, CDR1 is SEHNR, CDR2 FQNEAQ (reference sequence). CDR3 sequence reads: CASSYLSGGSGAQETQYF. The full variable domain, in which reference TRBV7-9 and TRBJ2-5 provide the parts outside the CDR3, is DTGVSQNPRHKITKRGQNVTFRCDPISEHNRLYWYRQTLGQGPEFLTYFQNEAQLEKSRLLSDRFSAERPKGSFSTLEIQRTEQGDSAMYLCASSYLSGGSGAQETQYFGPGTRLLVL.

The chain combines TRBV14 with TRBJ1-1. Germline CDR1 is SGHDN and CDR2 is FVKESK. The CDR3 covers 13 residues. The CDR3 is CASSQAGYTEAFF.

CDR3 sequence: CATSSLPEAWGSGSYEQYF. The chain recombines TRBV15 with TRBJ2-7; TCRdb's assignment of TRBD1 cannot be checked, as there is no DNA. Germline assignment: CDR1 LNHNV and CDR2 YYDKDF (reference sequence). This CDR3 spans 19 amino acids.

The chain employs TRBV7-9 and TRBJ2-1; as DNA is missing, the TRBD1 call by TCRdb cannot be tested. The germline V gene encodes CDR1 SEHNR and CDR2 FQNEAQ (reference sequence). This CDR3 contains 15 residues. The CDR3 region is CASSPRTGAGNEQFF.